The clone carrying this T cell receptor (beta chain) came up a few times. The antigen is undetermined. The read finishes 3 residues shy of the CDR3 end, and the germline J gene is used to complete it. This sample is drawn from a study of T cell clonality in common variable immunodeficiency. Whole-study findings and limits: Compared with healthy controls, CVID subjects showed increased TCRbeta clonality, mostly in about a third.

CDR3 length: 13 amino acids. Germline V gene lookup returns CDR1 SNHLY and CDR2 FYNNEI. Trimming pared 5 bases from V and 3 bases from J, leaving 10 bases between. Measured with immunoSEQ multiplex PCR; TCRdb has only the in-frame clones, and not every one. This set yields over 55,000 clones and no singletons; the top ten hold 1.5% to 2%. Sequencing used peripheral blood mononuclear cells. V gene TRBV2 combines with J gene TRBJ1-1, with D tentatively TRBD1 (5 bases). The receptor comes from a person aged 18 to 70 in good health. The CDR3 DNA, read in part, is TGTGCCAGCAGTTACACACAGGACACTGAA. Amino acids: CASSYTQDTE. The whole CDR3 sequence reads CASSYTQDTEAFF.